This T cell receptor beta chain was obtained from a study of cytomegalovirus exposure and HLA in healthy donors. About the study: Unique TCR beta sequences numbering approximately 120 million came from 150 million to 200 million T cells in an earlier analysis.

Primers for the PCR totalled 60 Vbeta and 13 Jbeta. Authors' processing steps: An analysis performed later counted about 80 million unique TCR beta chains (roughly 11 million of them shared). TCRdb keeps only in-frame clones here, not all; method: immunoSEQ multiplex PCR. D and trimming were read from the DNA, whereas the V and J calls and clone size are those reported in that table. The sample shows some 160,000 clones, about 79% of them seen only once. Study-wide results and limits: Later genetic work tied a missense DCLRE1C variant to beta-chain V and J trimming.

Details on this clone: The antigen is unknown.

The ends were cut back, 4 bases at V and 4 bases at J, with 17 bases in the middle. Germline V gene sequence: CDR1 SGHNT, CDR2 YYREEE (reference sequence). The CDR3 contains 15 residues. The V call is TRBV5-4, the J call TRBJ1-2, with D possibly matching TRBD1 (6 bases). The TCR sequence derives from a man aged 50 to 60 in good health and CMV-seropositive. Sequencing input: PBMCs. The CDR3 sequence is CASSPGGGSLYGYTF. The DNA for the CDR3 is TGTGCCAGCAGCCCGGGAGGGGGTTCCCTCTATGGCTACACCTTC.